These 26 T cell receptor beta chains originate from one sample sequenced in a study of blood T cell repertoires in COVID-19 (dated by TCRdb to about 2020). The receptor library was made with the immunoSEQ multiplex PCR assay. The table comes from immuneACCESS by way of TCRdb, which keeps in-frame sequences with V and J called. Part of the clones is missing from these tables; in studies checked, under half for an unresolved V gene and the rest for unknown reasons. In all, the sample holds 130,000 or so clones, and more than 80% of those were seen once. The ten largest clones represent 10% to 15% of the sample. The source material was peripheral blood. The source is a woman aged 55-69 years with acute or convalescent COVID-19.

This chain links TRBV11-2 with TRBJ1-1, with TRBD1 identical over 7 bases. The length of the CDR3 is 15 residues. The V gene end was trimmed by 5 bases and the J gene end by 1 base; junction bases not matched to a gene: 7. CDR1 is SGHAT, CDR2 FQNNGV, per germline. The CDR3 loop reads CASSLPQGGNTEAFF. The CDR3 DNA sequence: TGTGCCAGCAGCCTCCCCCAGGGGGGGAACACTGAAGCTTTCTTT.

The J gene is TRBJ1-6, the V gene TRBV6-5; D unresolved. Trimming removed 4 bases from V and 7 bases from J, with 8 bases in between. Germline loops: CDR1 MNHEY, CDR2 SVGAGI. The CDR3 contains 13 residues. The CDR3 loop is CASSSGWNSPLHF. The CDR3 nucleotides are TGTGCCAGCAGTTCGGGATGGAATTCACCCCTCCACTTT.

The chain is built from TRBV5-6 and TRBJ2-2; D perhaps matches TRBD2 (6 bases). Germline CDR1 SGHDT, CDR2 YYEEEE. The CDR3 totals 16 residues. Trimming left V 1 base short and J 8 bases short, with 18 bases between. DNA of the CDR3: TGTGCCAGCAGCTTGTGGGCTAGCGAACCGGGGGGGGAGCTGTTTTTT. It encodes CASSLWASEPGGELFF.

The chain employs TRBV3-1 (or the pseudogene TRBV3-2) and TRBJ1-3; weak D call: TRBD1 (5 bases). This CDR3 region has 15 residues. The V gene lost 4 bases and the J gene lost 0 bases, with 10 bases spanning the gap. Germline lookup yields CDR1 LGHDT and CDR2 YNNKEL (reference sequence). CDR3 bases: TGTGCCAGCAGCCGTAGGGGATTCTCTGGAAACACCATATATTTT. Translating gives CASSRRGFSGNTIYF.

As regards this clone: Other DNA sequences in the same sample also yield this CDR3. The gene calls are TRBV2 and TRBJ1-5; maybe TRBD1 (6 bases). The CDR3 totals 14 residues. Germline values: CDR1 SNHLY, CDR2 FYNNEI. Trimming cost V 1 base and J 4 bases, with 8 bases left between them. The CDR3 protein is CASSEDRANQPQHF. As DNA, the CDR3 is TGTGCCAGCAGTGAAGACAGGGCAAATCAGCCCCAGCATTTT.

The chain carries TRBV9 and TRBJ1-2; unclear D gene. CDR1 is SGDLS, CDR2 YYNGEE, per germline. The CDR3 contains 15 residues. Trimming shortened V by 4 bases and J by 2 bases, and 15 bases separated the two germline ends. The CDR3 loop is CASSLFESSNYGYTF. In DNA form, the CDR3 reads TGTGCCAGCAGCCTATTTGAGTCCTCCAACTATGGCTACACCTTC.

J is TRBJ2-5 and V is TRBV18; a weak D match, TRBD2 (5 bases). In germline, CDR1 is KGHSH, CDR2 LQKENI. This CDR3 region has 13 residues. With 6 bases removed from V and 5 bases from J, the gap between germline ends came to 13 bases. CDR3 nucleotides: TGTGCCAGCTCTTACACTAGGGAGGAGACCCAGTACTTC. Its protein is CASSYTREETQYF.

V gene TRBV25-1 combines with J gene TRBJ1-5; D may be TRBD1 (6 bases). The CDR3 totals 14 residues. V was trimmed by 4 bases and J by 3 bases, leaving 10 bases between them. Germline assignment: CDR1 MGHDK and CDR2 SYGVNS. For the CDR3, the DNA is TGTGCCAGCAGTGTCACAGGGAACAATCAGCCCCAGCATTTT. Translation: CASSVTGNNQPQHF. Full variable domain (missing parts from reference TRBV25-1 and TRBJ1-5): EADIYQTPRYLVIGTGKKITLECSQTMGHDKMYWYQQDPGMELHLIHYSYGVNSTEKGDLSSESTVSRIRTEHFPLTLESARPSHTSQYLCASSVTGNNQPQHFGDGTRLSIL.

This clone was recorded a few times. This chain connects TRBV6-5 to TRBJ1-2; perhaps TRBD1 as D (6 bases). Germline lookup yields CDR1 MNHEY and CDR2 SVGAGI. The V gene lost 1 base and the J gene lost 7 bases, with 16 bases spanning the gap. This CDR3 spans 15 amino acids. CDR3 sequence (DNA): TGTGCCAGCAGTTACTTGTCAGGGGAACGGGGTGGCTACACCTTC. Its protein product is CASSYLSGERGGYTF.

The chain employs TRBV5-8 and TRBJ2-7; tentative D call: TRBD2 (6 bases). The CDR3 extends over 14 amino acids. Germline V gene data show CDR1 as SGHTS and CDR2 as YDEGEE. V was shortened by 5 bases and J by 6 bases, with 18 bases between the two germline ends. The CDR3 here is CASRRSGSVPEQYV. The CDR3 bases are TGTGCCAGCAGACGCAGCGGGTCGGTCCCCGAGCAGTACGTC.

CDR3 sequence reads: CASSGVTTGNTIYF. CDR3 bases: TGCGCCAGCAGCGGAGTAACAACTGGAAACACCATATATTTT. The V and J genes are TRBV4-1 and TRBJ1-3; D is uncertain. CDR1 and CDR2 (germline): MGHRA, YSYEKL. V lost 5 bases, J lost 2 bases, and 10 bases lay in between. The CDR3 is 14 residues long.

V gene TRBV10-3 combines with J gene TRBJ1-2, with 11 bases lining up with TRBD1. The CDR3 extends over 15 amino acids. Germline CDR1 is ENHRY and CDR2 is SYGVKD. The V gene end was trimmed by 8 bases and the J gene end by 7 bases; junction bases not matched to a gene: 12. CDR3 in DNA: TGTGCCATCCCGGACAGGGGGCCCCACTCGAGTGGCTACACCTTC. It is translated as CAIPDRGPHSSGYTF.

This clone appeared a single time. The chain uses TRBV2 and TRBJ2-4; tentative D call: TRBD1 (7 bases). Trimming cost V 7 bases and J 8 bases, with 12 bases left between them. CDR3 length equals 12 residues. Germline V CDR1 and CDR2: SNHLY, FYNNEI. CDR3 amino acids: CASTGRGDIQYF. The CDR3 coding sequence is TGTGCCAGCACGGGCAGGGGGGACATTCAGTACTTC.

V usage is TRBV12-5 and J usage is TRBJ2-1; TRBD2 matches 8 bases. The CDR3 runs to 11 residues. The V segment lost 6 bases and the J segment 16 bases; nucleotides outside the gene matches: 8. Germline V gene data show CDR1 as LGHNT and CDR2 as FRNRAP. The DNA for the CDR3 is TGTGCTAGTGGGCTACTAGCGGAGGTTTTCTTC. The encoded protein is CASGLLAEVFF.

The rearrangement joins TRBV3-1 (or the pseudogene TRBV3-2) to TRBJ2-1; a weak D match, TRBD1 (5 bases). The CDR3 runs 13 residues. Between the trimmed V and J ends, which lost 4 bases and 13 bases, there was a span of 17 bases. In germline, CDR1 is LGHDT, CDR2 YNNKEL (reference sequence). CDR3 protein: CASSPPLGTGQFF. Written as DNA, the CDR3 is TGTGCCAGCAGCCCTCCCCTGGGAACAGGCCAGTTCTTC.

The chain links TRBV19 to TRBJ2-1; the match to TRBD1 covers 9 bases. CDR1 LNHDA and CDR2 SQIVND come from the germline V gene (reference sequence). The CDR3 is 14 residues long. Trimming took 10 bases from V and 6 from J; bases not matched to a gene: 10. The CDR3 sequence is CATTALDRGNEQFF. The CDR3 nucleotides read TGTGCCACCACGGCCCTGGACAGGGGCAATGAGCAGTTCTTC.

The V gene is TRBV30, the J gene TRBJ1-4; D perhaps matches TRBD1 (5 bases). The CDR3 runs to 11 residues. CDR1 is GTSNPN, CDR2 SVGIG, per germline (reference sequence). The V and J ends lost 3 bases and 10 bases respectively, with 9 bases between them. For the CDR3, the DNA is TGTGCCTGGAGCATCGGGGGAAAACTGTTTTTT. Amino acids: CAWSIGGKLFF.

The chain employs TRBV5-6 and TRBJ1-1; possible D gene TRBD1, 6 bases. V lost 0 bases, J lost 3 bases, and 15 bases lay in between. Germline CDR1 is SGHDT and CDR2 is YYEEEE. This CDR3 is 16 amino acids long. CDR3 region: CASSLVRGSPDTEAFF. In DNA, the CDR3 is TGTGCCAGCAGCTTGGTGAGGGGGAGCCCCGACACTGAAGCTTTCTTT.

A few counts support this clone. V and J are TRBV14 and TRBJ1-6, with TRBD1 as a possible D gene (5 bases). The CDR3 is made up of 15 amino acids. CDR1 and CDR2 from the germline V gene are SGHDN and FVKESK. The V gene lost 7 bases and the J gene lost 0 bases, with 10 bases spanning the gap. In DNA, the CDR3 is TGTGCCAGCAAGGACACGAGCTCCTATAATTCACCCCTCCACTTT. As protein: CASKDTSSYNSPLHF.

The chain links TRBV4-2 to TRBJ2-5; 8 bases align to TRBD2. Germline V gene data show CDR1 as LGHNA and CDR2 as YNFKEQ. CDR3 length: 16 amino acids. V shed 1 base and J 5 bases; nucleotides not matched to a gene: 9. The CDR3 DNA reads as TGTGCCAGCAGCCAAGTCGGCCCCGGGGGGGCTGAGACCCAGTACTTC. The encoded protein is CASSQVGPGGAETQYF.

This sequence joins TRBV3-1 (or the pseudogene TRBV3-2) and TRBJ2-1, with a tentative D call TRBD1 (6 bases). V lost 0 bases to trimming and J lost 9 bases, with 6 bases between them. Per germline, CDR1 LGHDT and CDR2 YNNKEL (reference sequence). The CDR3 runs to 12 residues. CDR3 loop: CASSQEGGEQFF. The CDR3 DNA reads as TGTGCCAGCAGCCAAGAAGGGGGTGAGCAGTTCTTC.

The chain's CDR3 is CASSAPPAREQFF. CDR3 in DNA: TGTGCCAGCAGCGCCCCCCCCGCGCGGGAGCAGTTCTTC. The V and J genes are TRBV7-2 and TRBJ2-1; D gene uncertain. The V gene lost 5 bases and the J gene lost 10 bases, with 15 bases spanning the gap. CDR3 length: 13 residues. In germline, CDR1 is SGHTA, CDR2 FQGNSA.

The CDR3 bases are TGTGCCAGCAGTTACGCCAGGGGACGGAACACTGAAGCTTTCTTT. Translated: CASSYARGRNTEAFF. This chain uses TRBV6-6 with TRBJ1-1; a weak D match, TRBD1 (6 bases). Trimming took 2 bases from V and 1 from J, leaving 11 bases between them. CDR1 and CDR2 from the germline V gene are MNHNY and SVGAGI (reference sequence). The CDR3 length is 15 residues.

The rearrangement uses TRBV18 and TRBJ1-5, with D tentatively TRBD1 (6 bases). The V gene's germline CDR1 is KGHSH and CDR2 LQKENI. The germline V and J ends were trimmed by 1 base and 0 bases, with 16 bases remaining between them. The CDR3 runs to 18 residues. The CDR3 here is CASSPRAWGRGSNQPQHF. The CDR3 region has the DNA TGTGCCAGCTCACCACGTGCGTGGGGGCGAGGTAGCAATCAGCCCCAGCATTTT.

CDR3 residues: CASSKDLEPRDTEAFF. CDR3 sequence (DNA): TGTGCCAGCAGCAAAGACCTAGAACCCCGGGACACTGAAGCTTTCTTT. The chain recombines TRBV28 with TRBJ1-1, with D uncertain. The CDR3 consists of 16 residues. Trimming removed 6 bases from V and 3 bases from J, with 20 bases in between. From germline, CDR1 is MDHEN and CDR2 SYDVKM. Full variable domain (rest looked up from reference TRBV28 and TRBJ1-1): DVKVTQSSRYLVKRTGEKVFLECVQDMDHENMFWYRQDPGLGLRLIYFSYDVKMKEKGDIPEGYSVSREKKERFSLILESASTNQTSMYLCASSKDLEPRDTEAFFGQGTRLTVV.

V is TRBV24-1 and J is TRBJ1-1; a weak D match, TRBD1 (5 bases). CDR3 length: 14 residues. V gave up 7 bases and J gave up 6 bases, with 17 bases separating them. Germline lookup yields CDR1 KGHDR and CDR2 SFDVKD. Here the CDR3 DNA reads TGTGCCACCAGGGACCCCAGGGATTCGGCTGAAGCTTTCTTT. Its translation: CATRDPRDSAEAFF.